This T cell receptor beta chain was sequenced during a study of blood T cell repertoires in COVID-19. Background on the study: PBMCs, B-cell-depleted T cells, or T cells were the source of the cDNA or gDNA that made up the material.

V shed 2 bases, J shed 2 bases, and the junction held 3 bases outside the gene matches. CDR1 SGHNT and CDR2 YYREEE come from the germline V gene (reference sequence). The CDR3 has 15 residues. In the source study's methods: By means of reference gene primer amplification, nucleated cell counts were estimated. The assay was immunoSEQ multiplex PCR, and TCRdb's table has in-frame clones only and misses some. The V and J calls and clone size are taken from that table; D and trimming were inferred from the DNA. The sample records approximately 160,000 clones, over 60% being singletons. The TCR comes from a man in his fifties or sixties with acute or convalescent COVID-19. Input material: peripheral blood. This rearrangement joins TRBV5-4 to TRBJ2-2; 7 positions agree with TRBD1. CDR3 sequence reads: CASSLQGRNTGELFF. In DNA form, the CDR3 reads TGTGCCAGCAGCTTACAGGGGCGAAACACCGGGGAGCTGTTTTTT.